This T cell receptor (beta chain) originates from a study of CD8+ T cells in alopecia areata. Extracted RNA was reverse transcribed into cDNA, the sequencing template. Clones were sequenced by immunoSEQ multiplex PCR, and TCRdb holds only the in-frame ones, with some missing. The sample has about 200,000 clones, approximately 53% seen once. Per germline, CDR1 LGHNA and CDR2 YNFKEQ. The CDR3 sequence is 18 residues long. Trimming removed 4 bases from V and 5 bases from J, with 23 bases in between. The TCR sequence derives from a human donor in good health. Sequenced input: CD8+ T cells sorted from blood. This rearrangement joins TRBV4-2 to TRBJ2-2; D might be TRBD2 (6 bases). The CDR3 sequence: CASSPSRLGTSRTGELFF. For the CDR3, the DNA is TGTGCCAGCAGCCCTAGCAGGCTGGGTACTAGCCGGACCGGGGAGCTGTTTTTT.